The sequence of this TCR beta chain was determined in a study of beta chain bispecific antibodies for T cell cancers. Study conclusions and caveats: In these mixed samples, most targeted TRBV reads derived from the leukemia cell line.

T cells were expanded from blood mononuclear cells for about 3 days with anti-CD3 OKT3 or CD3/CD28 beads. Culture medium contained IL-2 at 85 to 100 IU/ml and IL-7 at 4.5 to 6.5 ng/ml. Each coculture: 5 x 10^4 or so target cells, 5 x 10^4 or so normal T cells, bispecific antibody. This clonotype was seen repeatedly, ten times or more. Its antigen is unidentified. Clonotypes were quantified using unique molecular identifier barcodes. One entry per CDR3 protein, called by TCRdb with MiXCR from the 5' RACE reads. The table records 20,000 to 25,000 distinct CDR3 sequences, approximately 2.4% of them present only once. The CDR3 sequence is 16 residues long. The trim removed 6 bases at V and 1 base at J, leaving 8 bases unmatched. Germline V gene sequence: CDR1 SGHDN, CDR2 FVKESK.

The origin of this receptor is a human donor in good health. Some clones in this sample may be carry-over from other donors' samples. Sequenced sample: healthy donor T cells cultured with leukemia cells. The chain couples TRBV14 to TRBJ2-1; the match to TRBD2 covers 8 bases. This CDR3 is CASRKTGGGSYNEQFF. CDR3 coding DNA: TGTGCCAGCAGGAAAACGGGGGGGGGTTCCTACAATGAGCAGTTCTTC.